This T cell receptor beta chain was sequenced in a study of shared clonotypes between healthy human individuals. The CDR3 extends over 14 amino acids. In germline, CDR1 is MNHEY, CDR2 SVGAGI. V lost 2 bases to trimming and J lost 6 bases, with 14 bases between them. Sequenced by immunoSEQ multiplex PCR; TCRdb stores in-frame clones only, minus some. The data show 2,500,000 or so clones, 93% seen once. V is TRBV6-5 and J is TRBJ2-7, with D possibly being TRBD1 or TRBD2 (6 bases each). Sequencing was done on a sample of naive CD4+ T cells from PBMCs. Subset reported: CD45RA+ positively selected. The receptor was isolated from a man between 18 and 29 years old in good health. Some clones in this sample may be carry-over from other donors' samples. The CDR3 region is CASSYGRRGIEQYF. The CDR3, as DNA: TGTGCCAGCAGTTACGGGCGGAGGGGGATCGAGCAGTACTTC.